These 25 T cell receptor beta chains were sequenced from one sample in a study of T cell responses to AZD1222 COVID-19 vaccine. Clones were read by immunoSEQ multiplex PCR, and TCRdb kept only the in-frame ones, dropping some. The sample includes approximately 140,000 clones, about 95% of them seen just once. The starting material was peripheral blood, obtained on day 0 of AZD1222 vaccination. These TCRs come from an adult in good health.

This chain joins TRBV18 and TRBJ1-2, with 7 bases that match TRBD1. The CDR3 is made up of 13 amino acids. CDR1 is KGHSH, CDR2 LQKENI, per germline. Trimming removed 3 bases from V and 6 bases from J; junction bases left unmatched: 4. CDR3 protein: CASSPDRKNGYTF. The CDR3 nucleotides read TGTGCCAGCTCACCGGACAGGAAGAATGGCTACACCTTC.

The V call is TRBV10-3, the J call TRBJ2-3; D is unresolved. Trimming took off 2 bases at V and 3 bases at J, with 12 bases between the two ends. Per the germline V gene, CDR1 is ENHRY and CDR2 is SYGVKD. This CDR3 has 15 amino acids. CDR3 nucleotides: TGTGCCATCAGTGAGAGTAGGGCGCGGACAGATACGCAGTATTTT. Residues: CAISESRARTDTQYF.

The CDR3 DNA is TGTGCCAGCAGAGTCCGGGGATCCTACAATGAGCAGTTCTTC. It codes for CASRVRGSYNEQFF. The chain is built from TRBV28 and TRBJ2-1, with D perhaps matching TRBD2 (5 bases). Germline CDR1 MDHEN, CDR2 SYDVKM. Trimming pared 6 bases from V and 1 base from J, leaving 10 bases between. This CDR3 has 14 residues.

The chain uses TRBV4-1 and TRBJ1-5, with no clear D. V was shortened by 1 base and J by 7 bases, with 11 bases between the two germline ends. The germline CDR1 and CDR2 sequences are MGHRA and YSYEKL. The CDR3 runs to 14 residues. Here the CDR3 DNA reads TGCGCCAGCAGCCAAGCCGGTGGGGAGCAGCCCCAGCATTTT. Translating gives CASSQAGGEQPQHF.

V usage is TRBV7-9 and J usage is TRBJ1-2, with D uncertain. Germline lookup yields CDR1 SEHNR and CDR2 FQNEAQ (reference sequence). This CDR3 region has 13 residues. The ends were cut back, 4 bases at V and 6 bases at J, with 12 bases in the middle. The CDR3 loop is CASSSSPRDGYTF. The DNA for the CDR3 is TGTGCCAGCAGCTCCAGCCCCCGCGATGGCTACACCTTC.

The chain's CDR3 is CSAKKETQYF. DNA of the CDR3: TGCAGCGCTAAAAAAGAGACCCAGTACTTC. V and J are TRBV29-1 and TRBJ2-5, with D unclear. Trimming removed 7 bases at V and 3 bases at J, with 6 bases between. The CDR3 length is 10 residues. Germline V gives CDR1 SQVTM, CDR2 ANQGSEA.

This clone appeared once. The V gene is TRBV10-3, the J gene TRBJ2-2, with 9 bases matching TRBD1. After removal of 5 bases from V and 3 bases from J, the junction contained 7 bases not matched to a gene. The CDR3 is made up of 16 amino acids. Germline-derived CDR1 and CDR2 are ENHRY and SYGVKD. The CDR3 spells CAISRNRDRDTGELFF. Written as DNA, the CDR3 is TGTGCCATCAGTCGAAACCGGGACAGGGACACCGGGGAGCTGTTTTTT.

The chain joins TRBV10-3 to TRBJ2-3; no definite D call. Trimming shortened V by 2 bases and J by 0 bases, and 9 bases separated the two germline ends. This CDR3 has 15 amino acids. The germline gives CDR1 ENHRY, CDR2 SYGVKD. The chain's CDR3 is CAISETSASTDTQYF. Here the CDR3 DNA reads TGTGCCATCAGTGAGACCTCGGCGAGCACAGATACGCAGTATTTT.

This chain uses TRBV2 with TRBJ1-1, with D perhaps TRBD1 (6 bases). CDR1 is SNHLY, CDR2 FYNNEI, per germline. Trimming shortened V by 9 bases and J by 0 bases, and 14 bases separated the two germline ends. This CDR3 comprises 14 residues. In nucleotides, the CDR3 is TGTGCCAGGACAGGTACTGCGATGAACACTGAAGCTTTCTTT. Translated: CARTGTAMNTEAFF. Full variable domain (outside the CDR3, taken from reference TRBV2 and TRBJ1-1): EPEVTQTPSHQVTQMGQEVILRCVPISNHLYFYWYRQILGQKVEFLVSFYNNEISEKSEIFDDQFSVERPDGSNFTLKIRSTKLEDSAMYFCARTGTAMNTEAFFGQGTRLTVV.

V gene TRBV4-1 combines with J gene TRBJ2-4; no reliable D call. Trimming shortened V by 4 bases and J by 0 bases, and 10 bases separated the two germline ends. The CDR3 sequence is 15 residues long. CDR1 and CDR2 (germline): MGHRA, YSYEKL. This CDR3 is CASSPDQLAKNIQYF. The CDR3 region has the DNA TGCGCCAGCAGCCCAGACCAGCTAGCCAAAAACATTCAGTACTTC.

CDR3 residues: CASSLPPGTGDPTGELFF. The CDR3 coding sequence is TGTGCCAGCAGCCTTCCTCCCGGGACAGGGGACCCCACCGGGGAGCTGTTTTTT. The chain combines TRBV3-1 (or the pseudogene TRBV3-2) with TRBJ2-2; 10 nucleotides match TRBD1. CDR3 length: 18 residues. Germline V gives CDR1 LGHDT, CDR2 YNNKEL (reference sequence). V shed 4 bases, J shed 4 bases, and the junction held 12 bases outside the gene matches.

This chain's CDR3 is CASSTPFRGGTEAFF. The CDR3 DNA reads as TGTGCCAGCAGCACCCCCTTCAGGGGAGGCACTGAAGCTTTCTTT. The gene calls are TRBV28 and TRBJ1-1; D is perhaps TRBD1 (6 bases). V was pared by 6 bases and J by 4 bases, with 18 bases between. There are 15 residues in the CDR3. CDR1 and CDR2 (germline): MDHEN, SYDVKM.

The chain couples TRBV7-4 to TRBJ1-2; no reliable D call. The germline V and J ends were trimmed by 3 bases and 8 bases, with 10 bases remaining between them. This CDR3 spans 12 amino acids. The germline gives CDR1 SGHVT, CDR2 SQSDAQ. CDR3 sequence: CASSLGGKGYTF. The CDR3 DNA reads as TGTGCCAGCAGCTTGGGAGGAAAAGGCTACACCTTC.

V usage is TRBV6-1 and J usage is TRBJ2-7; D uncertain. The germline gives CDR1 MNHNS, CDR2 SASEGT. The CDR3 runs to 17 residues. V was cut by 0 bases and J by 2 bases, with 17 bases left in between. This CDR3 is CASSEARLAGDPYEQYV. CDR3 nucleotides: TGTGCCAGCAGTGAAGCCCGTTTGGCAGGCGATCCCTACGAGCAGTACGTC.

Notes on this clone: At one boundary the junction diverges from the germline segment, which might be a read error. The chain joins TRBV5-4 to TRBJ2-6, with D unresolved. This CDR3 contains 16 residues. From germline, CDR1 is SGHNT and CDR2 YYREEE (reference sequence). The chain's CDR3 is CASNLLAFSGANVLTF. DNA for the CDR3: TGTGCCAGCAACTTGTTAGCATTCTCTGGGGCCAACGTCCTGACTTTC.

V and J are TRBV5-6 and TRBJ2-2, with no clear D. Germline CDR1 and CDR2: SGHDT and YYEEEE. There are 12 residues in the CDR3. V shed 2 bases and J shed 6 bases, with 5 bases lying between them. CDR3 DNA sequence: TGTGCCAGCAGCTTAGGCCCCGGGGAGCTGTTTTTT. Translated, it gives CASSLGPGELFF.

This chain's CDR3 is CASSISSGRYNEQFF. The DNA for the CDR3 is TGTGCCAGTAGTATATCCAGCGGCCGATACAATGAGCAGTTCTTC. This chain uses TRBV19 with TRBJ2-1; a possible D gene is TRBD2 (5 bases). Germline V gene lookup returns CDR1 LNHDA and CDR2 SQIVND (reference sequence). The CDR3 extends over 15 amino acids. Trimming took off 2 bases at V and 4 bases at J, with 12 bases between the two ends.

The V call is TRBV11-3, the J call TRBJ2-3; D not certain. The V gene lost 1 base and the J gene lost 4 bases, with 12 bases spanning the gap. CDR3 length: 15 amino acids. Looked up from germline, CDR1 is SGHNT and CDR2 is YENEEA. The CDR3 loop is CASSLAPGVADTQYF. In nucleotides, the CDR3 is TGTGCCAGCAGCTTAGCTCCTGGGGTCGCAGATACGCAGTATTTT.

The chain is built from TRBV5-1 and TRBJ1-2; 7 positions match TRBD1. J gave up 3 bases and V 4 bases, and 12 bases lay outside the gene matches. Germline V gene sequence: CDR1 SGHRS, CDR2 YFSETQ. The CDR3 extends over 16 amino acids. CDR3 DNA sequence: TGCGCCAGCAGCAGCCCCCAGGGGGGATTGGACTATGGCTACACCTTC. It yields the protein CASSSPQGGLDYGYTF.

Of note for this clone: Other nucleotide sequences from this sample produce the same CDR3. The genes are TRBV7-9 and TRBJ1-1; D gene unclear. The CDR3 consists of 11 residues. V lost 4 bases, J lost 4 bases, and 4 bases lay in between. The germline CDR1 and CDR2 sequences are SEHNR and FQNEAQ (reference sequence). The CDR3 sequence: CASSSRTEAFF. As DNA, the CDR3 is TGTGCCAGCAGCTCACGCACTGAAGCTTTCTTT.

This sequence joins TRBV15 and TRBJ2-7, with D unresolved. The CDR3 has 13 residues. Trimming shortened V by 4 bases and J by 3 bases, and 10 bases separated the two germline ends. Germline-derived CDR1 and CDR2 are LNHNV and YYDKDF (reference sequence). CDR3 amino acids: CATSKEIHYEQYV. For the CDR3, the DNA is TGTGCCACCAGCAAGGAGATCCACTACGAGCAGTACGTC.

This clone has a single count. V usage is TRBV25-1 and J usage is TRBJ2-1, with D possibly TRBD1 on 5 matching bases. Germline V gene sequence: CDR1 MGHDK, CDR2 SYGVNS. V lost 3 bases to trimming and J lost 7 bases, with 10 bases between them. CDR3 length: 13 amino acids. The DNA of the CDR3 is TGTGCCAGCAGTGATTTTAAGGGGAATGAGCAGTTCTTC. Translated, it gives CASSDFKGNEQFF.

The chain carries TRBV3-1 (or the pseudogene TRBV3-2) and TRBJ2-7, with 10 bases aligning to TRBD2. Germline V CDR1 and CDR2: LGHDT, YNNKEL (reference sequence). The CDR3 runs to 21 residues. V lost 2 bases to trimming and J lost 2 bases; unmatched junction nucleotides: 21. The CDR3 DNA is TGTGCCAGCAGCCAACCCCCCCAAAGCCCGTGGGGACTAGCGAGAGCCTACGAGCAGTACGTC. As protein: CASSQPPQSPWGLARAYEQYV.

The CDR3 DNA sequence: TGTGCCAGCAGCTTGGGGTTAGCGGGGGTCAACGAGCAGTACGTC. Translated: CASSLGLAGVNEQYV. This rearrangement joins TRBV7-8 to TRBJ2-7, with 9 bases aligning to TRBD2. Germline loops: CDR1 SGHVS, CDR2 FQNEAQ. V was clipped by 3 bases and J by 5 bases; unmatched bases: 8. This CDR3 is 15 amino acids long.

The V call is TRBV6-2 or TRBV6-3, the J call TRBJ1-5, with D maybe TRBD1 (5 bases). CDR3 size: 18 residues. Germline assignment: CDR1 MNHEY and CDR2 SVGEGT. Trimming left V 2 bases short and J 2 bases short, with 19 bases between. The CDR3 reads CASSYLPGRGVGNQPQHF. CDR3 coding DNA: TGTGCCAGCAGTTACCTACCGGGACGAGGGGTAGGCAATCAGCCCCAGCATTTT.